This passage covers 2 T cell receptor beta chains from one sample sequenced in a study of blood T cell repertoires in COVID-19. Assay: immunoSEQ multiplex PCR; the TCRdb copy retains only in-frame clones and omits some. The repertoire holds about 300,000 clones, with 65% to 90% as singletons. What was sequenced was PBMCs or T cells enriched from blood (not recorded which). These receptors were taken from a man aged 25-40 years who had recovered from COVID-19.

V usage is TRBV6-4 and J usage is TRBJ2-1; 11 bases are a match to TRBD2. Per the germline V gene, CDR1 is MRHNA and CDR2 is SNTAGT. The ends lost 5 bases at V and 2 bases at J; junction bases unmatched: 2. The length of the CDR3 is 15 residues. The CDR3 loop is CASSQLAGAYNEQFF. The CDR3, as DNA: TGTGCCAGCAGTCAACTAGCGGGGGCCTACAATGAGCAGTTCTTC.

The rearrangement links TRBV19 to TRBJ2-5, with 8 bases matching TRBD1. Germline trimming cut 6 bases from V and 5 bases from J; bases unmatched to any gene: 11. The germline V gene has CDR1 LNHDA and CDR2 SQIVND (reference sequence). CDR3 length: 15 residues. CDR3 in amino acids: CASRQRTGWAETQYF. In DNA form, the CDR3 reads TGTGCCAGTAGACAACGGACAGGGTGGGCGGAGACCCAGTACTTC.